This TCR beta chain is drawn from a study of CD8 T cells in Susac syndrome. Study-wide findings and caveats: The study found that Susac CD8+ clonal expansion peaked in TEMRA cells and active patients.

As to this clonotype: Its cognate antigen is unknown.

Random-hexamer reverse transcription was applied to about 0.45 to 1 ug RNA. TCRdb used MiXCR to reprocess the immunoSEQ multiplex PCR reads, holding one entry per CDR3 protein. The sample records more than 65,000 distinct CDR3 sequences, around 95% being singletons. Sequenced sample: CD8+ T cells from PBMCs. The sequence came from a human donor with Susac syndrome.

CDR3 region: CSATGSSQGTDTQYF. In DNA form, the CDR3 reads TGCAGTGCGACTGGATCATCTCAAGGCACAGATACGCAGTATTTT. V gene TRBV20-1 combines with J gene TRBJ2-3, with unresolved D. The V end was cut by 6 bases, the J end by 1 base, with 17 bases between. Per the germline V gene, CDR1 is DFQATT and CDR2 is SNEGSKA (reference sequence). The CDR3 extends over 15 amino acids.